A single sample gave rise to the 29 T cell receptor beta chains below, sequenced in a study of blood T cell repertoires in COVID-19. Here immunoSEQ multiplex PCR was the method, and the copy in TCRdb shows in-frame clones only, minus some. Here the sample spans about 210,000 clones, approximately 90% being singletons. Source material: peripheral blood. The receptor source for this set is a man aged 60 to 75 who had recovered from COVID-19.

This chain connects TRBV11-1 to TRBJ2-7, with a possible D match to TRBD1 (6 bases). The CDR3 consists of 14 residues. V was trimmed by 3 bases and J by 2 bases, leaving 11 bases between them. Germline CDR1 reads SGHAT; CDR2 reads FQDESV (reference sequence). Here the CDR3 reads CASSLRTEAYEQYF. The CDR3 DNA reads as TGTGCCAGCAGCTTGCGGACAGAGGCCTACGAGCAGTACTTC.

The CDR3 is CSVEKLAGGIGEQYF. The CDR3 nucleotides are TGCAGCGTTGAAAAACTAGCGGGAGGCATTGGGGAGCAGTACTTC. V is TRBV29-1 and J is TRBJ2-7, with 12 bases that match TRBD2. With 2 bases clipped from V and 7 bases from J, the junction kept 9 bases outside the gene matches. In germline, CDR1 is SQVTM, CDR2 ANQGSEA. This CDR3 has 15 residues.

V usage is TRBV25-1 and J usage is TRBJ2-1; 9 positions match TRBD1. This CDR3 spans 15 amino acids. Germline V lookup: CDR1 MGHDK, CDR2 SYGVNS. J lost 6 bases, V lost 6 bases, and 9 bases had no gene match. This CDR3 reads CASSDPRTGANEQFF. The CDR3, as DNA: TGTGCCAGCAGCGACCCCCGGACAGGGGCCAATGAGCAGTTCTTC. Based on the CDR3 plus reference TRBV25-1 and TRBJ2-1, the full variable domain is EADIYQTPRYLVIGTGKKITLECSQTMGHDKMYWYQQDPGMELHLIHYSYGVNSTEKGDLSSESTVSRIRTEHFPLTLESARPSHTSQYLCASSDPRTGANEQFFGPGTRLTVL.

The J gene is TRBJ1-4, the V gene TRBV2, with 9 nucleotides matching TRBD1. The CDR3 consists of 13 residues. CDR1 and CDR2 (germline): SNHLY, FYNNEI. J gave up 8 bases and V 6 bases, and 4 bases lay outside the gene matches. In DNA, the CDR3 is TGTGCCAGCAGCGGGACAGGGATAGAAAAACTGTTTTTT. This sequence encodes CASSGTGIEKLFF.

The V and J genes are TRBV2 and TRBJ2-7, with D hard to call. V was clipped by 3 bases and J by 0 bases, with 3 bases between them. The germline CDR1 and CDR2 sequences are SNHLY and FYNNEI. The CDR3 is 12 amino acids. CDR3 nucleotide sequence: TGTGCCAGCAGTGAGGCCTCCTACGAGCAGTACTTC. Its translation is CASSEASYEQYF. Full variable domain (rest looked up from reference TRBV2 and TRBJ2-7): EPEVTQTPSHQVTQMGQEVILRCVPISNHLYFYWYRQILGQKVEFLVSFYNNEISEKSEIFDDQFSVERPDGSNFTLKIRSTKLEDSAMYFCASSEASYEQYFGPGTRLTVT.

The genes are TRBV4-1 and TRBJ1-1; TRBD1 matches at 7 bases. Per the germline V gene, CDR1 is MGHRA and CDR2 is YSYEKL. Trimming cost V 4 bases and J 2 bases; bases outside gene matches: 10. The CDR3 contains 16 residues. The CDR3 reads CASSPQRTGVNTEAFF. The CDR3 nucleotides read TGCGCCAGCAGCCCCCAGAGGACAGGCGTTAACACTGAAGCTTTCTTT.

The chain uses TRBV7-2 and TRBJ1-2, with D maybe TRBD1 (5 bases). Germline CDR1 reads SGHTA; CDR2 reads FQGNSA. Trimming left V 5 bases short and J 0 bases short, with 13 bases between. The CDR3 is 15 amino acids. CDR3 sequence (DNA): TGTGCCAGCAGCATAACTCCAGGGCCTAACTATGGCTACACCTTC. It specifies CASSITPGPNYGYTF.

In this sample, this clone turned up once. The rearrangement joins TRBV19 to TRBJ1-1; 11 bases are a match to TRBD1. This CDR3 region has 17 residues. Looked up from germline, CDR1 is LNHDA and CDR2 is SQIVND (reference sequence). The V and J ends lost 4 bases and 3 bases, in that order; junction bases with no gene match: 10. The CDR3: CASSRGRTGGRDTEAFF. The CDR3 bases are TGTGCCAGTAGTAGGGGGCGGACAGGGGGCCGGGACACTGAAGCTTTCTTT.

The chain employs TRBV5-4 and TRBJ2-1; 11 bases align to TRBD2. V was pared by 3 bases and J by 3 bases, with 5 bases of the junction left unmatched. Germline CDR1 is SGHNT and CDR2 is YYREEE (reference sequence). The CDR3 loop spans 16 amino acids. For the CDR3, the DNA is TGTGCCAGCAGCTACAGACTAGCGGGAAACTACAATGAGCAGTTCTTC. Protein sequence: CASSYRLAGNYNEQFF.

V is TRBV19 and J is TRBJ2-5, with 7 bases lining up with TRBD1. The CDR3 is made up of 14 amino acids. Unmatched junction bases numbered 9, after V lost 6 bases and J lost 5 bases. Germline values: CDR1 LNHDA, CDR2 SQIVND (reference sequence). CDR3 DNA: TGTGCCAGTAGACCAACAGGGGCAGGGGAGACCCAGTACTTC. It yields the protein CASRPTGAGETQYF.

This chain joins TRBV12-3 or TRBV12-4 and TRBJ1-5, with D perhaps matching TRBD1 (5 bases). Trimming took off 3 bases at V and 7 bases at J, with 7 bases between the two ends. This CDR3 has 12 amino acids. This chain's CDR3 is CASSFKGQPQHF. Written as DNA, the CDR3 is TGTGCCAGCAGTTTTAAGGGGCAGCCCCAGCATTTT.

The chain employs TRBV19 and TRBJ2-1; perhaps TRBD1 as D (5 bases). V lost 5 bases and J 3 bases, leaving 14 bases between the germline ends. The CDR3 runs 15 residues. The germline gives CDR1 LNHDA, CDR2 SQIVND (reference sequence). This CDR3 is CASSPRQGYYNEQFF. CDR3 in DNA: TGTGCCAGTAGTCCCCGGCAGGGCTACTACAATGAGCAGTTCTTC. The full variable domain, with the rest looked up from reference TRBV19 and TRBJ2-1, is DGGITQSPKYLFRKEGQNVTLSCEQNLNHDAMYWYRQDPGQGLRLIYYSQIVNDFQKGDIAEGYSVSREKKESFPLTVTSAQKNPTAFYLCASSPRQGYYNEQFFGPGTRLTVL.

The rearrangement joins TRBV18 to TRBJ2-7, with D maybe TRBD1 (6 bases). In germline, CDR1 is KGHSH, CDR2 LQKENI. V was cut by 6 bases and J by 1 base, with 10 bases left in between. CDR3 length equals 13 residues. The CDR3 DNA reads TGTGCCAGCTCGGCCGGGACATCCTACGAGCAGTACTTC. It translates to CASSAGTSYEQYF.

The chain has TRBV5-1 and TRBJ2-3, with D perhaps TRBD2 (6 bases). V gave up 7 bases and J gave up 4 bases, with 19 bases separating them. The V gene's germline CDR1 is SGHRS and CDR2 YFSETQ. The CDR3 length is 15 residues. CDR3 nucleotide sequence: TGCGCCAGCGCCTTTCGGCGGGAATTATCAGATACGCAGTATTTT. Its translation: CASAFRRELSDTQYF.

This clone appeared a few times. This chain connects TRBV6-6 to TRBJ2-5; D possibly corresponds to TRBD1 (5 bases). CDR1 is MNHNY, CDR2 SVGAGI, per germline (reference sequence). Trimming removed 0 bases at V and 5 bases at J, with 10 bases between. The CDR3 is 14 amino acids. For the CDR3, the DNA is TGTGCCAGCAGTTACTCAGTCCAGGGCGAGACCCAGTACTTC. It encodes CASSYSVQGETQYF.

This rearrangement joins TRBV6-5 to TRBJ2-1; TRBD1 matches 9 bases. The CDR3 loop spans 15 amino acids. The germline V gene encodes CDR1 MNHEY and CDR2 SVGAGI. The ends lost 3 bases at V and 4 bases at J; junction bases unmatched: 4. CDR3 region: CASSYSGQGYNEQFF. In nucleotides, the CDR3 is TGTGCCAGCAGTTATTCAGGACAGGGGTACAATGAGCAGTTCTTC.

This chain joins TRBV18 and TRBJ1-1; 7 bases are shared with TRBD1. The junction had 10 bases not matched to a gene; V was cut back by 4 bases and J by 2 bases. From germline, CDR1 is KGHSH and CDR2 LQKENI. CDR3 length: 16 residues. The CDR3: CASSLLPGTENTEAFF. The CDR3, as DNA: TGTGCCAGCTCACTCTTACCCGGGACAGAAAACACTGAAGCTTTCTTT.

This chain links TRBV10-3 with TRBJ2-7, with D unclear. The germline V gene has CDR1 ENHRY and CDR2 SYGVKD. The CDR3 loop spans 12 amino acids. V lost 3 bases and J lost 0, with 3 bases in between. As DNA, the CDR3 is TGTGCCATCAGTGACAGCTCCTACGAGCAGTACTTC. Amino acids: CAISDSSYEQYF.

The CDR3: CASSEVRRLYTDTQYF. In DNA form, the CDR3 reads TGCGCCAGCAGTGAAGTAAGGCGGCTATACACAGATACGCAGTATTTT. The rearrangement joins TRBV10-1 to TRBJ2-3; D not resolved. Trimming took 3 bases from V and 2 from J, leaving 15 bases between them. CDR3 size: 16 residues. The germline CDR1 and CDR2 sequences are WNHNN and SYGVQD (reference sequence).

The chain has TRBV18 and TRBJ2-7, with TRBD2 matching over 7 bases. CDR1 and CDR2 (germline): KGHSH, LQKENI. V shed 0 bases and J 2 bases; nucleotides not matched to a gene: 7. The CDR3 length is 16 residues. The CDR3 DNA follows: TGTGCCAGCTCACCACCATCGGCTAGCGGAACCTACGAGCAGTACTTC. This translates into CASSPPSASGTYEQYF.

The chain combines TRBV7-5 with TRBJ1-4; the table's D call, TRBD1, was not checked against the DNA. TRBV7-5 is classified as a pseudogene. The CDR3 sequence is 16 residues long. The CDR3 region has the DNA TGTGTCAGAACCCTGCCGAGGGGGCATACTAATGAAAAACTGTTTTTT. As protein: CVRTLPRGHTNEKLFF.

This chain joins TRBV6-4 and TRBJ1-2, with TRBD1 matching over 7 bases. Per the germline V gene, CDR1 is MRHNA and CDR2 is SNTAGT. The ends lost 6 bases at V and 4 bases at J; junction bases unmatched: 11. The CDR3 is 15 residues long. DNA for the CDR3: TGTGCCAGCAGCCCGGGGACAGACATAATCTATGGCTACACCTTC. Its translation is CASSPGTDIIYGYTF.

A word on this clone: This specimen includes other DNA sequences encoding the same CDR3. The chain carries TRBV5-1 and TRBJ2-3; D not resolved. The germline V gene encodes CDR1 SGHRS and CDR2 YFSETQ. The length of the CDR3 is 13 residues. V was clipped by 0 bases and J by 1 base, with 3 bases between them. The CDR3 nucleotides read TGCGCCAGCAGCTTGGCCGGCACAGATACGCAGTATTTT. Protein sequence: CASSLAGTDTQYF.

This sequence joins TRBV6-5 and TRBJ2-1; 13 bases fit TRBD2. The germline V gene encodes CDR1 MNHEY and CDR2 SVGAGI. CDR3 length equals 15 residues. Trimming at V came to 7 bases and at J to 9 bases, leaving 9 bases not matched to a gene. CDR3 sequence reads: CASTQTSGGSREQFF. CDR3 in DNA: TGTGCCAGCACCCAGACTAGCGGGGGGTCGCGTGAGCAGTTCTTC.

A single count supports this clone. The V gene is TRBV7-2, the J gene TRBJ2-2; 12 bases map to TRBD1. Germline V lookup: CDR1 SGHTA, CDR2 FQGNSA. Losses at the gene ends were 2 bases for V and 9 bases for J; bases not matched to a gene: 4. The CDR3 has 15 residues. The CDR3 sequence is CASSLPGQGAWELFF. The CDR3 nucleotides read TGTGCCAGCAGCTTACCGGGACAGGGGGCTTGGGAGCTGTTTTTT.

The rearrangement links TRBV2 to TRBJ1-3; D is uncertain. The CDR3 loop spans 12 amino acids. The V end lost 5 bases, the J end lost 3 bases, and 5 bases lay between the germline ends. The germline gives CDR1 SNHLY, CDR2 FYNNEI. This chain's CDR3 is CASSFIGNTIYF. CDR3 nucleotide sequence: TGTGCCAGCAGTTTCATTGGAAACACCATATATTTT.

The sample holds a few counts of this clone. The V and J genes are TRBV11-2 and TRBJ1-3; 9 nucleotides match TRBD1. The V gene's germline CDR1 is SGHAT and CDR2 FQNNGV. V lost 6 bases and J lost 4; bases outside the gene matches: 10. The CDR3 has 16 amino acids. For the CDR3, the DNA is TGTGCCAGCAGTTTGACTACAGGGGGCGCGGGAAACACCATATATTTT. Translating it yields CASSLTTGGAGNTIYF.

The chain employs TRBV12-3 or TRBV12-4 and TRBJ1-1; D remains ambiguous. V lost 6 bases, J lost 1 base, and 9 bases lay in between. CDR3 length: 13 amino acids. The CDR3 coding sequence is TGTGCCAGCAGAGATCAGGAGAACACTGAAGCTTTCTTT. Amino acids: CASRDQENTEAFF.

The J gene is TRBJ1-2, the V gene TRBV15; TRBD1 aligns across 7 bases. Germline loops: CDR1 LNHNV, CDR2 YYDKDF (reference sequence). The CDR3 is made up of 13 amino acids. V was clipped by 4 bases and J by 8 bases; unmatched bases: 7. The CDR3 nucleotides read TGTGCCACCAGCATACAAAAGGGGGCGGGCTACACCTTC. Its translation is CATSIQKGAGYTF. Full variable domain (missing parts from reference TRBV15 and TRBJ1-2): DAMVIQNPRYQVTQFGKPVTLSCSQTLNHNVMYWYQQKSSQAPKLLFHYYDKDFNNEADTPDNFQSRRPNTSFCFLDIRSPGLGDTAMYLCATSIQKGAGYTFGSGTRLTVV.